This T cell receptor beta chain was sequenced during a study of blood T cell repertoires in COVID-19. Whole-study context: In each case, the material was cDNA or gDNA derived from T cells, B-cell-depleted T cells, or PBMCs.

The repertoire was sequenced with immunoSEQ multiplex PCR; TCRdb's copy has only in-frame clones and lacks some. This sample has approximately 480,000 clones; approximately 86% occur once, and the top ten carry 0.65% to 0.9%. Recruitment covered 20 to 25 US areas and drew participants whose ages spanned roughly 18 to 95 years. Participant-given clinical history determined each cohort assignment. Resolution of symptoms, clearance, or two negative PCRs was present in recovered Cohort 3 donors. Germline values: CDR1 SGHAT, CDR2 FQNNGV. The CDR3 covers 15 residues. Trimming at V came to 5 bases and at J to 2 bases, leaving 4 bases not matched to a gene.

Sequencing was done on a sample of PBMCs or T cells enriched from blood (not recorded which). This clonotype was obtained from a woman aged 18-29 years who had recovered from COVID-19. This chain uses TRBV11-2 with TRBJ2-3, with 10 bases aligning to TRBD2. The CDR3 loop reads CASSPAGGDTDTQYF. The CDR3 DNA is TGTGCCAGCAGCCCAGCGGGGGGGGACACAGATACGCAGTATTTT. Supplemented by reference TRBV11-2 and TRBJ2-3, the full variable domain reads EAGVAQSPRYKIIEKRQSVAFWCNPISGHATLYWYQQILGQGPKLLIQFQNNGVVDDSQLPKDRFSAERLKGVDSTLKIQPAKLEDSAVYLCASSPAGGDTDTQYFGPGTRLTVL.